This TCR beta chain was recovered during a study of T-cell reconstitution after alpha-beta-depleted transplantation in children. The study's findings and limits: The main origin of T-cell counts and diversity one year after transplant was newly produced T cells. Where alpha-beta T cells came from about two months after transplant was reportedly several hundred expanded graft clones.

A note on this clonotype: Antigen specificity is unknown.

This sample's TCRbeta library carried unique molecular identifier barcodes. One entry per CDR3 protein, called by TCRdb with MiXCR from the PCR reads. Of 550,000 to 800,000 distinct CDR3 sequences in the sample, about an eighth are singletons; the top ten hold around 0.79%. The CDR3 consists of 18 residues. Trimming took 1 base from V and 5 from J, leaving 21 bases between them. Germline V CDR1 and CDR2: SGHNT, YENEEA. This rearrangement joins TRBV11-3 to TRBJ2-1; D is uncertain. The clonotype originates from a girl aged 2-15 years with congenital amegakaryocytic thrombocytopenia, due to receive a stem cell transplant. The sequences come from PBMCs, collected before TCRalphabeta/CD19-depleted stem cell transplant. The DNA for the CDR3 is TGTGCCAGCAGCTTAGTGGGTAGTGCCGGACCCCAACACAATGAGCAGTTCTTC. Translating it yields CASSLVGSAGPQHNEQFF.